Shown below are 3 T cell receptor beta chains from a single sample sequenced in a study of blood T cells in healthy people across ages. Next came a second PCR, run for about 6 to 12 cycles, which used a sample-barcoded 5' primer along with a J-beta primer mix. Via MiXCR, TCRdb re-called the 5' RACE reads, giving one row per CDR3 protein. Among roughly 800,000 distinct CDR3 sequences, 55% to 75% were seen once, and the ten largest hold 22%. The sample consisted of blood. These receptors came from a man between 25 and 39 years old in good health.

The chain employs TRBV6-6 and TRBJ2-1; perhaps TRBD2 as D (6 bases). The CDR3 extends over 13 amino acids. The ends were cut back, 6 bases at V and 12 bases at J, with 18 bases in the middle. The germline gives CDR1 MNHNY, CDR2 SVGAGI (reference sequence). Here the CDR3 DNA reads TGTGCCAGCAGCTTATCCGGAGGGATCGGGCAGTTCTTC. This gives the protein CASSLSGGIGQFF.

The table lists this clonotype with a few counts. The chain uses TRBV3-1 and TRBJ2-6, with D perhaps matching TRBD1 (6 bases). V shed 3 bases and J shed 2 bases, with 8 bases lying between them. The CDR3 is 15 residues long. Germline V gene sequence: CDR1 LGHDT, CDR2 YNNKEL (reference sequence). CDR3: CASSHYRAGANVLTF. The CDR3 DNA is TGTGCCAGCAGCCACTACAGGGCTGGGGCCAACGTCCTGACTTTC. The entire variable domain, with the rest obtained from reference TRBV3-1 and TRBJ2-6, is as follows: DTAVSQTPKYLVTQMGNDKSIKCEQNLGHDTMYWYKQDSKKFLKIMFSYNNKELIINETVPNRFSPKSPDKAHLNLHINSLELGDSAVYFCASSHYRAGANVLTFGAGSRLTVL.

This clonotype occurred a few times. The chain carries TRBV10-3 and TRBJ1-6; 7 bases align to TRBD1. The CDR3 has 14 amino acids. Germline lookup yields CDR1 ENHRY and CDR2 SYGVKD. With 2 bases clipped from V and 14 bases from J, the junction kept 9 bases outside the gene matches. For the CDR3, the DNA is TGTGCCATCAGTGAGGGGGGGACAGTTCAAACCCTCCACTTT. It encodes CAISEGGTVQTLHF.